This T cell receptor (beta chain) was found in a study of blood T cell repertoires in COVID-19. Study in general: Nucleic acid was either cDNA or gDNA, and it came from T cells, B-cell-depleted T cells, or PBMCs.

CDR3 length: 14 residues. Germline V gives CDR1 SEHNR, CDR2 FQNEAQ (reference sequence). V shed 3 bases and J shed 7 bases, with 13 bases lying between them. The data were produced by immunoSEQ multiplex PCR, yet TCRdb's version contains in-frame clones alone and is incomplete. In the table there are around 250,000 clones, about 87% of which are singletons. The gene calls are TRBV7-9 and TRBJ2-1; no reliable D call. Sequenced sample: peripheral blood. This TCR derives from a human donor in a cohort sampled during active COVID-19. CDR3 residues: CASSFNQAANEQFF. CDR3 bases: TGTGCCAGCAGCTTTAATCAGGCTGCGAATGAGCAGTTCTTC.